These 10 T cell receptor beta chains were all obtained from the same sample, sequenced in a study of cytomegalovirus exposure and HLA in healthy donors. Primers: 60 Vbeta forward and 13 Jbeta reverse. Here immunoSEQ multiplex PCR was the method, and the copy in TCRdb shows in-frame clones only, minus some. Counted here are roughly 120,000 clones, more than 65% occurring once; the ten biggest clones make up approximately 3.7%. The material sequenced was PBMCs. These receptors came from a human donor in good health.

This clone was found a few times. The chain uses TRBV5-5 and TRBJ2-5; D not resolved. The better agreement between TRBJ2-7 and the DNA end casts doubt on the J call. The CDR3 sequence is 14 residues long. Germline lookup yields CDR1 SGHKS and CDR2 YYEKEE (reference sequence). DNA for the CDR3: TGTGCCAGCAGCTCGCCTCGGATGGGCTACGAGCAGTACTTC. Protein sequence: CASSSPRMGYEQYF.

The V call is TRBV7-9, the J call TRBJ1-2; D is ambiguous. Trimming took 0 bases from V and 2 from J, leaving 7 bases between them. CDR1 SEHNR and CDR2 FQNEAQ come from the germline V gene (reference sequence). The CDR3 runs 14 residues. The CDR3 protein is CASSLASRNYGYTF. The CDR3 DNA reads TGTGCCAGCAGCTTAGCGTCCAGGAACTATGGCTACACCTTC.

V is TRBV9 and J is TRBJ2-5; TRBD1 matches at 7 bases. CDR3 size: 12 residues. Losses at the gene ends were 6 bases for V and 5 bases for J; bases not matched to a gene: 4. In germline, CDR1 is SGDLS, CDR2 YYNGEE. The CDR3 protein is CASKGGSETQYF. The CDR3 DNA reads TGTGCCAGCAAAGGGGGCTCGGAGACCCAGTACTTC. Using reference TRBV9 and TRBJ2-5 for the parts outside the CDR3, the full variable domain is DSGVTQTPKHLITATGQRVTLRCSPRSGDLSVYWYQQSLDQGLQFLIQYYNGEERAKGNILERFSAQQFPDLHSELNLSSLELGDSALYFCASKGGSETQYFGPGTRLLVL.

This chain links TRBV19 with TRBJ1-4; D may be TRBD1 (6 bases). Germline CDR1 is LNHDA and CDR2 is SQIVND (reference sequence). This CDR3 is 17 amino acids long. Trimming shortened V by 3 bases and J by 2 bases, and 16 bases separated the two germline ends. In nucleotides, the CDR3 is TGTGCCAGTAGTATTAGGAGGGGGGGGTCGACTAATGAAAAACTGTTTTTT. This encodes CASSIRRGGSTNEKLFF. The full variable domain, its missing parts supplied by reference TRBV19 and TRBJ1-4, is DGGITQSPKYLFRKEGQNVTLSCEQNLNHDAMYWYRQDPGQGLRLIYYSQIVNDFQKGDIAEGYSVSREKKESFPLTVTSAQKNPTAFYLCASSIRRGGSTNEKLFFGSGTQLSVL.

The chain recombines TRBV6-6 with TRBJ2-3, with TRBD2 identical over 10 bases. The ends lost 0 bases at V and 5 bases at J; junction bases unmatched: 2. The length of the CDR3 is 15 residues. Germline-derived CDR1 and CDR2 are MNHNY and SVGAGI (reference sequence). The CDR3 DNA follows: TGTGCCAGCAGTTACTCGGCTAGCGGGAGAGATACGCAGTATTTT. Its translation is CASSYSASGRDTQYF.

This clone was recorded only once. The rearrangement joins TRBV7-8 to TRBJ2-4; D gene ambiguous. The CDR3 length is 12 residues. Germline V gives CDR1 SGHVS, CDR2 FQNEAQ. V was trimmed by 5 bases and J by 11 bases, leaving 13 bases between them. The CDR3 DNA reads TGTGCCAGCAGCAGCTTAATGTCTGTTCAGTACTTC. Translated, it gives CASSSLMSVQYF.

This clone has only one observation. The chain combines TRBV11-2 with TRBJ2-1, with unresolved D. The CDR3 extends over 15 amino acids. Germline values: CDR1 SGHAT, CDR2 FQNNGV. V gave up 5 bases and J gave up 0 bases, with 11 bases separating them. CDR3 residues: CASSGFDSSYNEQFF. The CDR3 nucleotides read TGTGCCAGCAGCGGCTTTGACTCCTCCTACAATGAGCAGTTCTTC.

Turning to this clone: The junction departs from germline at one end; a sequencing error may be responsible. The DNA for the CDR3 is TGTGCCAGCCCACCAGACAGGGTAGCTAACTATGGCTACACCTTC. Protein sequence: CASPPDRVANYGYTF. The chain carries TRBV18 and TRBJ1-2; the match to TRBD1 covers 7 bases. CDR1 and CDR2 (germline): KGHSH, LQKENI. The CDR3 consists of 15 residues.

This clone showed up just once. V and J are TRBV25-1 and TRBJ2-5; D may be TRBD2 (6 bases). The CDR3 runs 14 residues. V was trimmed by 3 bases and J by 1 base, leaving 9 bases between them. Germline assignment: CDR1 MGHDK and CDR2 SYGVNS. The CDR3 bases are TGTGCCAGCAGTGAGAGCGGGTTCCAAGAGACCCAGTACTTC. As protein: CASSESGFQETQYF.

This sequence joins TRBV27 and TRBJ1-3; D unclear. The CDR3 contains 13 residues. Looked up from germline, CDR1 is MNHEY and CDR2 is SMNVEV (reference sequence). Deletions cut 9 bases from V and 0 bases from J, with 9 bases between. The CDR3 spells CASAIASGNTIYF. The CDR3 nucleotides are TGTGCCAGTGCCATAGCCTCTGGAAACACCATATATTTT.